These T cell receptor beta chains were read from a single sample in a study of T cell responses to AZD1222 COVID-19 vaccine. Here immunoSEQ multiplex PCR was the method, and the copy in TCRdb shows in-frame clones only, minus some. The table records 150,000 to 200,000 clones, approximately 95% of them present only once. This sample comprised peripheral blood, obtained on day 0 of AZD1222 vaccination. The source of these receptors is an adult in good health. The CDR3 runs from the conserved cysteine through the conserved F or W. The D gene is left open where the match is weak. Clone size is not always given. Where it is, it says once, few, many or a class for expanded clones.

J gene | clone size | V gene | D gene | CDR3 length | CDR3 protein | CDR3 DNA
TRBJ2-1 | - | TRBV27 | TRBD1 | 16 | CASSSLGRGLSREQFF | TGTGCCAGCAGTTCTCTTGGCAGGGGGCTCTCTCGGGAGCAGTTCTTC
TRBJ2-1 | - | TRBV5-1 | TRBD2 | 16 | CASSLGLAGGPYEQFF | TGCGCCAGCAGCCTCGGACTAGCGGGGGGGCCCTATGAGCAGTTCTTC
TRBJ2-7 | - | TRBV5-6 | - | 11 | CASSLRYEQYF | TGTGCCAGCAGCTTGCGCTACGAGCAGTACTTC
TRBJ1-5 | - | TRBV27 | - | 17 | CASSAMVWGPLNQPQHF | TGTGCCAGCTCCGCGATGGTGTGGGGGCCGTTAAATCAGCCCCAGCATTTT
TRBJ1-2 | - | TRBV15 | TRBD1 | 15 | CATSSRQGSNYGYTF | TGTGCCACCAGCAGCCGACAGGGTTCTAACTATGGCTACACCTTC
TRBJ1-3 | - | TRBV3-1/TRBV3-2 | TRBD1 | 17 | CASSQEFAGGSGNTIYF | TGTGCCAGCAGCCAAGAGTTCGCAGGGGGGTCTGGAAACACCATATATTTT
TRBJ2-1 | - | TRBV4-2 | TRBD2 | 16 | CASSQDLWRGVDEQFF | TGTGCCAGCAGCCAAGATCTATGGCGGGGGGTAGATGAGCAGTTCTTC
TRBJ1-3 | once | TRBV25-1 | TRBD1 | 16 | CASSPRQGAFGNTIYF | TGTGCCAGCAGCCCAAGACAGGGGGCCTTTGGAAACACCATATATTTT
TRBJ1-2 | once | TRBV12-3/TRBV12-4 | - | 12 | CASSLRGYGYTF | TGTGCCAGCAGTTTACGGGGCTATGGCTACACCTTC
TRBJ2-2 | - | TRBV5-6 | - | 16 | CASSLAFKSNTGELFF | TGTGCCAGCAGCTTGGCCTTCAAATCGAACACCGGGGAGCTGTTTTTT
TRBJ1-2 | - | TRBV7-2 | - | 14 | CASSLVGSGNGYTF | TGTGCCAGCAGCTTAGTGGGGTCAGGGAATGGCTACACCTTC
TRBJ2-1 | - | TRBV19 | - | 17 | CASSIPPKLEGHNEQFF | TGTGCCAGTAGTATTCCCCCTAAGCTCGAGGGACACAATGAGCAGTTCTTC
TRBJ2-3 | - | TRBV9 | - | 13 | CASSQGWADTQYF | TGTGCCAGCAGCCAGGGGTGGGCAGATACGCAGTATTTT
TRBJ1-5 | - | TRBV6-4 | - | 17 | CASIDVDTRASNQPQHF | TGTGCCAGCATAGACGTCGACACGCGAGCCAGCAATCAGCCCCAGCATTTT
TRBJ2-1 | - | TRBV5-1 | TRBD2 | 16 | CASSPWVREGWDEQFF | TGCGCCAGCAGCCCGTGGGTGCGGGAGGGCTGGGATGAGCAGTTCTTC
TRBJ1-1 | - | TRBV6-7 | - | 13 | CASAIQGKTEAFF | TGTGCCAGCGCTATACAGGGTAAGACTGAAGCTTTCTTT
TRBJ2-2 | - | TRBV11-2 | TRBD2 | 16 | CASSLTQRLASGELFF | TGTGCCAGCAGTCTAACCCAGAGACTAGCGTCCGGGGAGCTGTTTTTT
TRBJ1-5 | once | TRBV10-2 | TRBD1 | 15 | CASNTGGSGNQPQHF | TGCGCCAGCAATACAGGGGGCTCGGGCAATCAGCCCCAGCATTTT
TRBJ2-1 | - | TRBV5-5 | - | 13 | CASSPPTANEQFF | TGTGCCAGCAGTCCTCCCACGGCCAATGAGCAGTTCTTC
TRBJ1-1 | - | TRBV6-5 | - | 15 | CASSLNVLANTEAFF | TGTGCCAGCAGTTTGAATGTGTTGGCGAACACTGAAGCTTTCTTT
TRBJ2-7 | - | TRBV28 | - | 17 | CASSPRIGTPRGNEQYF | TGTGCCAGCAGTCCTCGTATCGGGACTCCCAGAGGAAACGAGCAGTACTTC
TRBJ1-3 | - | TRBV6-5 | - | 11 | CASSFGNTIYF | TGTGCCAGCAGTTTTGGAAACACCATATATTTT
TRBJ1-5 | - | TRBV7-9 | TRBD1 | 13 | CASNRDRNQPQHF | TGTGCCAGCAACCGGGACAGGAATCAGCCCCAGCATTTT
TRBJ2-7 | - | TRBV7-2 | TRBD2 | 16 | CASSLSFTSGTYEQYF | TGTGCCAGCAGCTTATCGTTTACTAGCGGGACATACGAGCAGTACTTC